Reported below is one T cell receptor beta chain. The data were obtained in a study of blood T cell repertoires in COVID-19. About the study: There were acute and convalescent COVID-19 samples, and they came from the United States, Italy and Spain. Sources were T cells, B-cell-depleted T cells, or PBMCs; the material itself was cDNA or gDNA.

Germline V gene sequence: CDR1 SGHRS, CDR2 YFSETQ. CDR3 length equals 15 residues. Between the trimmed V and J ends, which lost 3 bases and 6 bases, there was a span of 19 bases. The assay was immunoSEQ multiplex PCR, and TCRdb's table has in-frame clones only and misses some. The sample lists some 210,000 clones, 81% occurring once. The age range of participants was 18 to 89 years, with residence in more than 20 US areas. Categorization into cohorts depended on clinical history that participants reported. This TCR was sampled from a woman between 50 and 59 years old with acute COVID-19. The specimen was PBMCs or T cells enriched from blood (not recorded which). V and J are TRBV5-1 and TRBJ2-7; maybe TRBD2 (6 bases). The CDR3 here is CASSYMTGLGGEQYF. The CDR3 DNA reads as TGCGCCAGCAGCTACATGACCGGGCTGGGGGGCGAGCAGTACTTC.